These T cell receptor beta chains were read from a single sample in a study of T cells in Graves' hyperthyroidism and ophthalmopathy. TCRdb reprocessed the multiplex PCR reads with MiXCR, giving one entry per CDR3 protein. The repertoire consists of hundreds of thousands of distinct CDR3 sequences, with 45% occurring once and the leading ten covering less than 8.5%. The sample comprised peripheral blood or thyroid tissue (not recorded which). Every receptor here comes from an adult man with Graves' disease, either hyperthyroidism or ophthalmopathy (not recorded which). CDR3s leave out the opening cysteine and the closing phenylalanine or tryptophan. Each record gives: clone size, D gene, V gene, J gene, CDR3 protein. The D gene is left open where the match is weak. Not every row has a clone size; where given, it reads once, few, many or a size class.

clone size: once; D gene: NA; V gene: TRBV7-4; J gene: TRBJ1-6; CDR3 protein: ASSFEGLLTYNSPLH
clone size: few; D gene: TRBD1; V gene: TRBV10-3; J gene: TRBJ1-2; CDR3 protein: ASSPPDRAAYGYT
clone size: NA; D gene: TRBD1; V gene: TRBV12-3/TRBV12-4; J gene: TRBJ1-1; CDR3 protein: ASSLDRVITEAF
clone size: few; D gene: NA; V gene: TRBV19; J gene: TRBJ1-3; CDR3 protein: ASTRRSYGNTIY
clone size: NA; D gene: NA; V gene: TRBV24-1; J gene: TRBJ1-5; CDR3 protein: ATSDFYGGLTQPQH
clone size: NA; D gene: NA; V gene: TRBV25-1; J gene: TRBJ1-2; CDR3 protein: ASLDYGYT
clone size: NA; D gene: NA; V gene: TRBV2; J gene: TRBJ1-5; CDR3 protein: ASSYRVKETQH
clone size: NA; D gene: NA; V gene: TRBV20-1; J gene: TRBJ1-2; CDR3 protein: SARDGGGEEYGYT
clone size: NA; D gene: TRBD1; V gene: TRBV28; J gene: TRBJ1-2; CDR3 protein: VSLGQGPYGYT
clone size: few; D gene: TRBD1; V gene: TRBV2; J gene: TRBJ1-5; CDR3 protein: ASSLYRGGQPQH
clone size: NA; D gene: NA; V gene: TRBV20-1; J gene: TRBJ1-1; CDR3 protein: SLALIGVGTEAF
clone size: many; D gene: NA; V gene: TRBV19; J gene: TRBJ2-7; CDR3 protein: ASSSQRNEQY
clone size: few; D gene: NA; V gene: TRBV7-2; J gene: TRBJ2-5; CDR3 protein: ASSQRWPGGETQY
clone size: NA; D gene: NA; V gene: TRBV12-3/TRBV12-4; J gene: TRBJ1-1; CDR3 protein: ASSVHLANTEAF
clone size: many; D gene: TRBD1; V gene: TRBV10-3; J gene: TRBJ1-5; CDR3 protein: AISVGQGSNQPQH
clone size: NA; D gene: NA; V gene: TRBV2; J gene: TRBJ1-4; CDR3 protein: ASSAQRTPRPGLF
clone size: few; D gene: NA; V gene: TRBV12-3/TRBV12-4; J gene: TRBJ1-1; CDR3 protein: ASSRDLRSEAF
clone size: NA; D gene: NA; V gene: TRBV7-8; J gene: TRBJ2-7; CDR3 protein: ASSLTGQGGRVYEQY
clone size: many; D gene: NA; V gene: TRBV7-6; J gene: TRBJ1-1; CDR3 protein: ASSLVGQLNTEAF
clone size: few; D gene: TRBD1; V gene: TRBV12-3/TRBV12-4; J gene: TRBJ2-7; CDR3 protein: ASSLETGAEQY
clone size: NA; D gene: NA; V gene: TRBV9; J gene: TRBJ2-7; CDR3 protein: ASSQETGASSYEQY
clone size: many; D gene: NA; V gene: TRBV20-1; J gene: TRBJ2-5; CDR3 protein: SASAGLGLAETQY
clone size: few; D gene: NA; V gene: TRBV24-1; J gene: TRBJ1-2; CDR3 protein: ASSTQGTPDTDGYT
clone size: NA; D gene: NA; V gene: TRBV20-1; J gene: TRBJ1-5; CDR3 protein: SASRAADQPHH
clone size: few; D gene: NA; V gene: TRBV2; J gene: TRBJ1-2; CDR3 protein: ASSQDLLDSPNYGYT
clone size: NA; D gene: TRBD1; V gene: TRBV12-3/TRBV12-4; J gene: TRBJ1-2; CDR3 protein: ASSLGGQGGYGYT
clone size: few; D gene: TRBD2; V gene: TRBV7-8; J gene: TRBJ2-5; CDR3 protein: ASSLMSGLAGETQY
clone size: many; D gene: TRBD2; V gene: TRBV29-1; J gene: TRBJ2-7; CDR3 protein: SVYGRGGNYEQY
clone size: few; D gene: TRBD1; V gene: TRBV5-1; J gene: TRBJ2-7; CDR3 protein: ASSFGSGTVYEQY
clone size: NA; D gene: TRBD2; V gene: TRBV24-1; J gene: TRBJ2-2; CDR3 protein: ATSESGLAGGSGELV
clone size: few; D gene: NA; V gene: TRBV20-1; J gene: TRBJ1-2; CDR3 protein: SARDSRRLHYGYT
clone size: once; D gene: TRBD2; V gene: TRBV15; J gene: TRBJ2-5; CDR3 protein: ATSSPAGGPETQY
clone size: few; D gene: TRBD1; V gene: TRBV5-1; J gene: TRBJ1-1; CDR3 protein: ASSSTGGEFEAF
clone size: NA; D gene: TRBD1; V gene: TRBV6-5; J gene: TRBJ1-1; CDR3 protein: ASSYLTGGDTEAF
clone size: NA; D gene: TRBD1; V gene: TRBV7-9; J gene: TRBJ1-2; CDR3 protein: ASSYPDRVGGYT
clone size: NA; D gene: NA; V gene: TRBV25-1; J gene: TRBJ1-2; CDR3 protein: ASSDPGQPYGYT
clone size: NA; D gene: NA; V gene: TRBV6-6; J gene: TRBJ2-7; CDR3 protein: ASSYGAGNYEQY
clone size: NA; D gene: TRBD2; V gene: TRBV20-1; J gene: TRBJ2-7; CDR3 protein: SARDLELAGAWQY
clone size: many; D gene: NA; V gene: TRBV7-9; J gene: TRBJ1-6; CDR3 protein: ASSTPSGVGDSPLH
clone size: NA; D gene: NA; V gene: TRBV7-9; J gene: TRBJ1-4; CDR3 protein: ASSLVSGTNEKLF